The 16 T cell receptor beta chains listed next were all sequenced from one sample in a study of T cell responses to AZD1222 COVID-19 vaccine. Here immunoSEQ multiplex PCR was the method, and the copy in TCRdb shows in-frame clones only, minus some. Seen here are 150,000 to 180,000 clones, over 70% observed once, and the top ten hold roughly 10%. The input for sequencing was peripheral blood, taken 28 days after the second AZD1222 dose. Every receptor here comes from an adult who received the AZD1222 COVID-19 vaccine.

The CDR3 coding sequence is TGTGCCAGCAGCTTAGAGGGACTAGCGGCCTCTAACGAGCAGTACTTC. Protein: CASSLEGLAASNEQYF. V gene TRBV7-8 combines with J gene TRBJ2-7, with 11 bases fitting TRBD2. Germline-derived CDR1 and CDR2 are SGHVS and FQNEAQ. The CDR3 is 16 residues long. J gave up 5 bases and V 1 base, and 7 bases lay outside the gene matches. The full variable domain, with the rest looked up from reference TRBV7-8 and TRBJ2-7, is GAGVSQSPRYKVAKRGQDVALRCDPISGHVSLFWYQQALGQGPEFLTYFQNEAQLDKSGLPSDRFFAERPEGSVSTLKIQRTQQEDSAVYLCASSLEGLAASNEQYFGPGTRLTVT.

The chain combines TRBV19 with TRBJ2-5, with 8 bases identical to TRBD1. The germline gives CDR1 LNHDA, CDR2 SQIVND (reference sequence). Trimming cost V 5 bases and J 5 bases; bases outside gene matches: 7. The CDR3 covers 14 residues. The CDR3 spells CASSLGQGLETQYF. In DNA form, the CDR3 reads TGTGCCAGTAGTCTCGGACAGGGCTTGGAGACCCAGTACTTC.

This chain connects TRBV7-9 to TRBJ2-1; the D gene is possibly TRBD2 (5 bases). This CDR3 region has 12 residues. Deletions cut 6 bases from V and 13 bases from J, with 16 bases between. Germline loops: CDR1 SEHNR, CDR2 FQNEAQ (reference sequence). The CDR3 DNA reads TGTGCCAGCAGTCAGACCCGCGAGGGCCAGTTCTTC. The encoded protein is CASSQTREGQFF.

The chain employs TRBV11-2 and TRBJ1-3; 9 bases are shared with TRBD1. This CDR3 region has 14 residues. The germline V gene has CDR1 SGHAT and CDR2 FQNNGV. V was pared by 3 bases and J by 9 bases, with 6 bases of the junction left unmatched. CDR3 protein: CASSLGQGVSTIYF. In nucleotides, the CDR3 is TGTGCCAGCAGCTTGGGACAGGGTGTCAGCACCATATATTTT.

This clone has more than one count but fewer than ten. The chain employs TRBV2 and TRBJ2-1; 8 nucleotides align to TRBD2. The junction had 3 bases not matched to a gene; V was cut back by 7 bases and J by 4 bases. This CDR3 is built from 13 residues. CDR1 SNHLY and CDR2 FYNNEI come from the germline V gene. DNA for the CDR3: TGTGCCAGCACGGGGGGGAGTTACAATGAGCAGTTCTTC. It yields the protein CASTGGSYNEQFF.

The chain is built from TRBV5-1 and TRBJ1-1, with D hard to call. The CDR3 is 15 residues long. V was trimmed by 0 bases and J by 0 bases, leaving 9 bases between them. The germline V gene has CDR1 SGHRS and CDR2 YFSETQ. CDR3 nucleotide sequence: TGCGCCAGCAGCTTGGCGACGGGCATGAACACTGAAGCTTTCTTT. Protein product: CASSLATGMNTEAFF.

V usage is TRBV6-4 and J usage is TRBJ2-1, with 11 bases lining up with TRBD2. The V segment lost 2 bases and the J segment 7 bases; nucleotides outside the gene matches: 7. CDR1 and CDR2 (germline): MRHNA, SNTAGT. The CDR3 contains 16 residues. CDR3 sequence reads: CASSDVSGRAWNEQFF. As DNA, the CDR3 is TGTGCCAGCAGTGACGTTAGCGGGAGGGCCTGGAATGAGCAGTTCTTC.

The count of this clone is one. V gene TRBV5-1 combines with J gene TRBJ1-1; 8 bases map to TRBD1. The CDR3 covers 14 residues. Germline V gene data show CDR1 as SGHRS and CDR2 as YFSETQ. Losses at the gene ends were 4 bases for V and 5 bases for J; bases not matched to a gene: 7. The CDR3 DNA reads TGCGCCAGCAGCCGCCAGGGGGCTTCAACTGAAGCTTTCTTT. Amino acids: CASSRQGASTEAFF.

V usage is TRBV6-2 or TRBV6-3 and J usage is TRBJ1-2; 10 bases agree with TRBD1. V shed 6 bases, J shed 4 bases, and the junction held 5 bases outside the gene matches. CDR3 size: 14 residues. Germline loops: CDR1 MNHEY, CDR2 SVGEGT. The CDR3 nucleotides are TGTGCCAGCAGCCGGGACAGGGGTGCCTATGGCTACACCTTC. It codes for CASSRDRGAYGYTF.

CDR3 nucleotides: TGTGCCAGCTCCCTCGGACTAGCGGGAACCCAAGAGACCCAGTACTTC. Translated, it gives CASSLGLAGTQETQYF. The chain is built from TRBV18 and TRBJ2-5; TRBD2 matches at 12 bases. J lost 1 base, V lost 6 bases, and 6 bases had no gene match. Germline-derived CDR1 and CDR2 are KGHSH and LQKENI. CDR3 length: 16 residues.

The chain joins TRBV7-2 to TRBJ2-1; 13 nucleotides match TRBD2. The germline gives CDR1 SGHTA, CDR2 FQGNSA. The CDR3 contains 16 residues. The J segment lost 10 bases and the V segment lost 5 bases, leaving 11 bases of the junction unmatched. CDR3 coding DNA: TGTGCCAGCAGCCCTGGGGGACTAGCGGGATTGCAGGAGCAGTTCTTC. It translates to CASSPGGLAGLQEQFF.

This clone appeared once. The chain has TRBV6-2 or TRBV6-3 and TRBJ1-2; no clear D. The germline gives CDR1 MNHEY, CDR2 SVGEGT. Trimming removed 6 bases from V and 3 bases from J, with 8 bases in between. The CDR3 is made up of 12 amino acids. Written as DNA, the CDR3 is TGTGCCAGCAGCCCGACTCACTATGGCTACACCTTC. It yields the protein CASSPTHYGYTF.

The chain uses TRBV11-2 and TRBJ2-1, with TRBD2 matching 11 bases. V lost 5 bases and J lost 6; bases outside the gene matches: 12. CDR1 and CDR2 (germline): SGHAT, FQNNGV. The CDR3 has 17 amino acids. The CDR3 region is CASSPRTSGRLGNEQFF. CDR3 bases: TGTGCCAGCAGCCCCCGTACTAGCGGGAGACTAGGCAATGAGCAGTTCTTC.

V gene TRBV28 combines with J gene TRBJ2-7, with D possibly TRBD1 on 5 matching bases. The CDR3 length is 13 residues. The V end lost 6 bases, the J end lost 1 base, and 10 bases lay between the germline ends. CDR1 is MDHEN, CDR2 SYDVKM, per germline. The CDR3 DNA sequence: TGTGCCAGCAGGAGACAGAGTTCCTACGAGCAGTACTTC. It yields the protein CASRRQSSYEQYF. Variable domain in full (rest from reference TRBV28 and TRBJ2-7): DVKVTQSSRYLVKRTGEKVFLECVQDMDHENMFWYRQDPGLGLRLIYFSYDVKMKEKGDIPEGYSVSREKKERFSLILESASTNQTSMYLCASRRQSSYEQYFGPGTRLTVT.

J is TRBJ2-1 and V is TRBV7-8, with TRBD2 matching 13 bases. J lost 6 bases, V lost 6 bases, and 5 bases had no gene match. The CDR3 consists of 15 residues. CDR1 is SGHVS and CDR2 is FQNEAQ in the germline V gene. The CDR3 DNA is TGTGCCAGCAGTATTCGGACTAGCGGGAGCAATGAGCAGTTCTTC. Translated, it gives CASSIRTSGSNEQFF.

V usage is TRBV4-1 and J usage is TRBJ2-1; D unclear. V shed 0 bases and J shed 0 bases, with 6 bases lying between them. Germline CDR1 MGHRA, CDR2 YSYEKL. The CDR3 sequence is 15 residues long. The CDR3 region is CASSQDQSSYNEQFF. CDR3 DNA sequence: TGCGCCAGCAGCCAAGACCAAAGCTCCTACAATGAGCAGTTCTTC.